The 14 T cell receptor beta chains below come from one sample, sequenced in a study of T cells after yellow fever vaccination. One entry per CDR3 protein, called by TCRdb with MiXCR from the 5' RACE reads. The sample has about 300,000 distinct CDR3 sequences, around 10% seen once. The source material was CD4+ T cells sorted from PBMCs, sampled 5 days after the yellow fever booster vaccination. The source of these receptors is a young man who received the YFV17D yellow fever vaccine.

The rearrangement joins TRBV2 to TRBJ2-7; D gene unclear. The V and J ends lost 4 bases and 0 bases respectively, with 10 bases between them. CDR1 is SNHLY, CDR2 FYNNEI, per germline. The CDR3 sequence is 14 residues long. For the CDR3, the DNA is TGTGCCAGCAGTGGAGGCCTCGGCTCCTACGAGCAGTACTTC. Its protein product is CASSGGLGSYEQYF.

V and J are TRBV9 and TRBJ2-2; D is undetermined. The CDR3 sequence is 15 residues long. Germline CDR1 and CDR2: SGDLS and YYNGEE. Trimming took 0 bases from V and 4 from J, leaving 10 bases between them. In DNA, the CDR3 is TGTGCCAGCAGCGTAGGGCCGTCGGCCACCGGGGAGCTGTTTTTT. Amino acids: CASSVGPSATGELFF.

This clonotype was counted only a few times. This rearrangement joins TRBV7-2 to TRBJ2-4; no definite D call. This CDR3 has 14 residues. Trimming stripped 5 bases from V and 8 bases from J, with 16 bases between. Germline-derived CDR1 and CDR2 are SGHTA and FQGNSA. The CDR3 coding sequence is TGTGCCAGCAGCCCCGGGCGCGGTAGGGACATTCAGTACTTC. It encodes CASSPGRGRDIQYF.

This clonotype was recorded a few times. The chain joins TRBV18 to TRBJ2-1; D might be TRBD1 (5 bases). CDR1 is KGHSH, CDR2 LQKENI, per germline. This CDR3 is built from 13 residues. V was clipped by 2 bases and J by 7 bases, with 9 bases between them. The CDR3 nucleotides are TGTGCCAGCTCACCAAAGGGGTTAAATGAGCAGTTCTTC. Residues: CASSPKGLNEQFF.

The J gene is TRBJ2-5, the V gene TRBV15, with D possibly called TRBD1 or TRBD2 (5 bases each). Germline V lookup: CDR1 LNHNV, CDR2 YYDKDF (reference sequence). Trimming took off 5 bases at V and 4 bases at J, with 17 bases between the two ends. The CDR3 sequence is 15 residues long. The CDR3 spells CATSPNPTRGETQYF. CDR3 sequence (DNA): TGTGCCACCAGCCCAAATCCTACTAGGGGAGAGACCCAGTACTTC.

V is TRBV6-5 and J is TRBJ2-7; 10 positions match TRBD1. V lost 1 base to trimming and J lost 3 bases; unmatched junction nucleotides: 12. Germline V gives CDR1 MNHEY, CDR2 SVGAGI. This CDR3 region has 18 residues. CDR3 nucleotides: TGTGCCAGCAGTTACTTGTCGGGACAGGGGACTATCGGCTACGAGCAGTACTTC. Its translation is CASSYLSGQGTIGYEQYF.

This clonotype was counted a few times. The J gene is TRBJ2-3, the V gene TRBV3-1; D not resolved. In germline, CDR1 is LGHDT, CDR2 YNNKEL (reference sequence). Deletions cut 4 bases from V and 4 bases from J, with 12 bases between. The CDR3 contains 14 residues. The CDR3 DNA reads TGTGCCAGCAGCCCCCCCCGGGCCCCAGATACGCAGTATTTT. Translated, it gives CASSPPRAPDTQYF.

This clonotype has a handful of counts. The V gene is TRBV4-1, the J gene TRBJ2-3, with 9 bases fitting TRBD2. Germline CDR1 is MGHRA and CDR2 is YSYEKL. This CDR3 spans 19 amino acids. With V trimmed by 0 bases and J by 0 bases, 10 bases remained unmatched. CDR3 in DNA: TGCGCCAGCAGCCAAGATCTAGCGGGGCGACTAACTAGCACAGATACGCAGTATTTT. Residues: CASSQDLAGRLTSTDTQYF.

The V call is TRBV7-8, the J call TRBJ1-1, with D hard to call. The V end was cut by 1 base, the J end by 6 bases, with 12 bases between. The CDR3 is made up of 14 amino acids. Germline V CDR1 and CDR2: SGHVS, FQNEAQ. The CDR3, as DNA: TGTGCCAGCAGCTTAGATGGGGTGCCCGCTGAAGCTTTCTTT. It codes for CASSLDGVPAEAFF.

This clonotype was counted between two and nine times. At one boundary the junction diverges from the germline segment, which might be a read error. The chain is built from TRBV12-3 or TRBV12-4 and TRBJ2-7; D uncertain. This CDR3 spans 11 amino acids. The CDR3 nucleotides read TGTGCCAGCAGAAATTGGGCCCACCTACGCTTC. This translates into CASRNWAHLRF.

The J gene is TRBJ2-7, the V gene TRBV12-3 or TRBV12-4; unclear D gene. CDR3 length equals 11 residues. V was clipped by 3 bases and J by 6 bases, with 6 bases between them. In nucleotides, the CDR3 is TGTGCCAGCAGTTTTCTGGCCGAGCAGTACTTC. Translation gives CASSFLAEQYF.

The chain employs TRBV18 and TRBJ2-7; 8 bases line up with TRBD1. The germline gives CDR1 KGHSH, CDR2 LQKENI. The CDR3 covers 13 residues. V was clipped by 8 bases and J by 4 bases; unmatched bases: 7. CDR3: CASADRGGYEQYF. CDR3 nucleotide sequence: TGTGCCAGCGCCGACAGGGGTGGGTACGAGCAGTACTTC.

The genes are TRBV9 and TRBJ2-5, with TRBD2 matching over 7 bases. Trimming cost V 0 bases and J 4 bases; bases outside gene matches: 3. The CDR3 length is 14 residues. Germline CDR1 reads SGDLS; CDR2 reads YYNGEE. CDR3 sequence reads: CASSVDTGGETQYF. The DNA for the CDR3 is TGTGCCAGCAGCGTAGACACGGGGGGAGAGACCCAGTACTTC.

V is TRBV7-2 and J is TRBJ2-5; 14 positions agree with TRBD2. The junction had 6 bases not matched to a gene; V was cut back by 2 bases and J by 7 bases. This CDR3 is 16 amino acids long. Germline V lookup: CDR1 SGHTA, CDR2 FQGNSA. CDR3 nucleotide sequence: TGTGCCAGCAGCTTACCCCCCGGGACTAGCGGGGGGACCCAGTACTTC. It specifies CASSLPPGTSGGTQYF.